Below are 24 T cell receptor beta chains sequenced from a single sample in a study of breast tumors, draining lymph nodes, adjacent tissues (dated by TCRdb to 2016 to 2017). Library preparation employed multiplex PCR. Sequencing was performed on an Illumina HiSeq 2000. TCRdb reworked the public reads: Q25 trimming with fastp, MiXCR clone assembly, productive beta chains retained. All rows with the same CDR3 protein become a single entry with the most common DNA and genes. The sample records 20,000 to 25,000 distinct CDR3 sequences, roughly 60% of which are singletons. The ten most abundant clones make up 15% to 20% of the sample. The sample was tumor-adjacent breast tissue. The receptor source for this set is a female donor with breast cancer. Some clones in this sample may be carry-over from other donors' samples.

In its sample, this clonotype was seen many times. The CDR3 sequence is CASSPTANYGYTF. CDR3 in DNA: TGTGCCAGCAGCCCCACGGCTAACTATGGCTACACCTTC. The gene calls are TRBV3-1 and TRBJ1-2; D is ambiguous. The CDR3 is 13 residues long. The germline V gene has CDR1 LGHDT and CDR2 YNNKEL (reference sequence). Trimming pared 4 bases from V and 0 bases from J, leaving 6 bases between.

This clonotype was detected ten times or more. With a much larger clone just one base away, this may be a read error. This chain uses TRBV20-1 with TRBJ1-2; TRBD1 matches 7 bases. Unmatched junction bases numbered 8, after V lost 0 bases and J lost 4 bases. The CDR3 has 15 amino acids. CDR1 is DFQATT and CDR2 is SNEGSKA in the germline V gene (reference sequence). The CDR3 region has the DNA TGCAGTGCTAGAGATCAAAAAGGGGGCCCCTATGGCTACACCTTC. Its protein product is CSARDQKGGPYGYTF.

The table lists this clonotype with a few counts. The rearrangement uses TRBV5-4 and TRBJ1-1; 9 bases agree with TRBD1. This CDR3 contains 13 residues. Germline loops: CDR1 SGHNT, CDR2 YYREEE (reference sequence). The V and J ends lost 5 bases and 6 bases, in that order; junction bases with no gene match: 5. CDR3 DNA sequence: TGTGCCAGCAGTTCGGGACAGGGCCCTGAAGCTTTCTTT. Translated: CASSSGQGPEAFF.

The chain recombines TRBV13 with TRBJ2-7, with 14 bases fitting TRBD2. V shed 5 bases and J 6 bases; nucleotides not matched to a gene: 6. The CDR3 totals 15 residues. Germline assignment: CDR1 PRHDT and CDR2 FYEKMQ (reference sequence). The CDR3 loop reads CASSLTSGRAPEQYF. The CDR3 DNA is TGTGCCAGCAGCCTGACTAGCGGGAGGGCCCCCGAGCAGTACTTC.

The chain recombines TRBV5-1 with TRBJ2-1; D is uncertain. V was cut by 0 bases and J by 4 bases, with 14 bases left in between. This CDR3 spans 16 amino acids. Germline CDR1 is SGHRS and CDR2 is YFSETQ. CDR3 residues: CASSLEGINIYNEQFF. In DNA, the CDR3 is TGCGCCAGCAGCTTGGAGGGCATCAATATATACAATGAGCAGTTCTTC.

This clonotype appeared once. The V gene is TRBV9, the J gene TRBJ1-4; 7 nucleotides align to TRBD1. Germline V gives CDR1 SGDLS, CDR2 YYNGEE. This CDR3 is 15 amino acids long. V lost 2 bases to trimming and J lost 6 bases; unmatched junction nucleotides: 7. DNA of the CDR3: TGTGCCAGCAGCGTCACGGGTACAGGGGATGAAAAACTGTTTTTT. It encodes CASSVTGTGDEKLFF.

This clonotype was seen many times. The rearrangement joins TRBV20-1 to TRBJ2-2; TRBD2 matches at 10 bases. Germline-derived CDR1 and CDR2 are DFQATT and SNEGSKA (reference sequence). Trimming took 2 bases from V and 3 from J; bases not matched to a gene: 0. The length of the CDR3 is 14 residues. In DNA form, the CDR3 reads TGCAGTGCTAGACTAGCGGGGGACACCGGGGAGCTGTTTTTT. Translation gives CSARLAGDTGELFF.

CDR3 DNA: TGTGCCAGCAGTGAACGAGGGGGTTCCGGCGGGGAGCTGTTTTTT. Protein product: CASSERGGSGGELFF. The V and J genes are TRBV2 and TRBJ2-2, with a tentative D call TRBD1 (6 bases). Between the trimmed V and J ends, which lost 2 bases and 7 bases, there was a span of 14 bases. This CDR3 comprises 15 residues. Looked up from germline, CDR1 is SNHLY and CDR2 is FYNNEI. The complete variable domain, with remaining parts taken from reference TRBV2 and TRBJ2-2, reads EPEVTQTPSHQVTQMGQEVILRCVPISNHLYFYWYRQILGQKVEFLVSFYNNEISEKSEIFDDQFSVERPDGSNFTLKIRSTKLEDSAMYFCASSERGGSGGELFFGEGSRLTVL.

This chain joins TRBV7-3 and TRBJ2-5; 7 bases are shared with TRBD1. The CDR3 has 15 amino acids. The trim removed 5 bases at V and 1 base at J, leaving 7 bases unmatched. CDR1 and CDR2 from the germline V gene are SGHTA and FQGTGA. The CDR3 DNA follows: TGTGCCAGCAGCCAAGGTAACAGGGGCCAAGAGACCCAGTACTTC. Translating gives CASSQGNRGQETQYF.

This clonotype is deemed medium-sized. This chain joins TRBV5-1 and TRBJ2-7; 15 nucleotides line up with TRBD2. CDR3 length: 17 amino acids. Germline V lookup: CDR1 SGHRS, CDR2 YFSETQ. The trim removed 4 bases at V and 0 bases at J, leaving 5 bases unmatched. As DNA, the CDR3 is TGCGCCAGCAGCGCCGGGACTAGCGGGAGGAGCTCCTACGAGCAGTACTTC. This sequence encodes CASSAGTSGRSSYEQYF.

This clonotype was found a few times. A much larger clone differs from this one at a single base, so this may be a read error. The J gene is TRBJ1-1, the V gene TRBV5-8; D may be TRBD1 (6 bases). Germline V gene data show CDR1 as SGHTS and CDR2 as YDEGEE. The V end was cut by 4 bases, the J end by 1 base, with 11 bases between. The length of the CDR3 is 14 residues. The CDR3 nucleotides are TGTGCCAGCAGCCTACGACAGGCGAACACTGAAGCTTTCTTT. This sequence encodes CASSLRQANTEAFF.

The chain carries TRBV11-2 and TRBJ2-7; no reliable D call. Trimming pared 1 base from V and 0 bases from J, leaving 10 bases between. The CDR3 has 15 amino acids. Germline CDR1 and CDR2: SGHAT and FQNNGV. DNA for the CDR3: TGTGCCAGCAGCTTAGGCCAGGCAATCTCCTACGAGCAGTACTTC. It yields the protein CASSLGQAISYEQYF.

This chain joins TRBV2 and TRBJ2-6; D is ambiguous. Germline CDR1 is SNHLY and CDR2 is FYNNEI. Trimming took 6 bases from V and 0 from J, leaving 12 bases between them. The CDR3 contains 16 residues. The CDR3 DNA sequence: TGTGCCAGCAGCCCACTTTTCAGCTCTGGGGCCAACGTCCTGACTTTC. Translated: CASSPLFSSGANVLTF. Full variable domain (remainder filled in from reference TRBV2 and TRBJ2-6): EPEVTQTPSHQVTQMGQEVILRCVPISNHLYFYWYRQILGQKVEFLVSFYNNEISEKSEIFDDQFSVERPDGSNFTLKIRSTKLEDSAMYFCASSPLFSSGANVLTFGAGSRLTVL.

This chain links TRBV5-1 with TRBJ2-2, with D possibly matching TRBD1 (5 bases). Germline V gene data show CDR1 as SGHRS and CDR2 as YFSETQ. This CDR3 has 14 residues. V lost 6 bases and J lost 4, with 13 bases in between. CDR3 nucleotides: TGCGCCAGCAACTCCCAGACAGTCACCGGGGAGCTGTTTTTT. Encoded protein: CASNSQTVTGELFF.

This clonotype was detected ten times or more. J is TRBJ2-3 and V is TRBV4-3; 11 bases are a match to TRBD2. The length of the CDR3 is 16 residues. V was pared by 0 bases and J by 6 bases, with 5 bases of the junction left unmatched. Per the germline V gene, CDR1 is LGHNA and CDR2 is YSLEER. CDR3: CASSQDSGRAGDTQYF. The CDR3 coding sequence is TGCGCCAGCAGCCAAGATAGCGGGAGGGCGGGGGATACGCAGTATTTT.

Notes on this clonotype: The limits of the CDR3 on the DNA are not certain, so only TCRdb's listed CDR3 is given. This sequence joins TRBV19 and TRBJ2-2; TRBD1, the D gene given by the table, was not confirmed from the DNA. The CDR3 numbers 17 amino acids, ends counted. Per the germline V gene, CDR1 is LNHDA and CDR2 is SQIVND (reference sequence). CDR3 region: CASSILGQGPNTGELFF.

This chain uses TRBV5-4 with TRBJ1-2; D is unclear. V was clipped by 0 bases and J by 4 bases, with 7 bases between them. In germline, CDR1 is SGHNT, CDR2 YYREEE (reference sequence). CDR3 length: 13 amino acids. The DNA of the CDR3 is TGTGCCAGCAGCTTGGCCACCGCCTATGGCTACACCTTC. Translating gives CASSLATAYGYTF.

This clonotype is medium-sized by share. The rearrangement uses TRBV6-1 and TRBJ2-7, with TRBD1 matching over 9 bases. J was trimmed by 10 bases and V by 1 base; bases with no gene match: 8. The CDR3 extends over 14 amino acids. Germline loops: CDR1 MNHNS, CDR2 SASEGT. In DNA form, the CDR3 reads TGTGCCAGCAGTGAAGGAGGGGACAGGGTTGGACAGTACTTC. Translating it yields CASSEGGDRVGQYF.

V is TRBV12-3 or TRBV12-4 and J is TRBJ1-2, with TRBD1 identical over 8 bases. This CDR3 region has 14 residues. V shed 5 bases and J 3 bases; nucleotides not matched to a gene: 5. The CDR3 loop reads CASSDRGWDYGYTF. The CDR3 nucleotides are TGTGCCAGCAGTGACAGGGGTTGGGACTATGGCTACACCTTC.

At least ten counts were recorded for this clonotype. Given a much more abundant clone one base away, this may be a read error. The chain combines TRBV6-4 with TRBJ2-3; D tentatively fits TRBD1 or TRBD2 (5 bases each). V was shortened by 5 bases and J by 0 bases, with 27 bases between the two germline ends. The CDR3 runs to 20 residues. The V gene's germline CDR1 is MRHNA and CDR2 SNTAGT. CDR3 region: CASSHPRDPSNFSSTDTQYF. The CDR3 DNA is TGTGCCAGCAGTCACCCTAGGGACCCCTCTAACTTTTCTAGCACAGATACGCAGTATTTT.

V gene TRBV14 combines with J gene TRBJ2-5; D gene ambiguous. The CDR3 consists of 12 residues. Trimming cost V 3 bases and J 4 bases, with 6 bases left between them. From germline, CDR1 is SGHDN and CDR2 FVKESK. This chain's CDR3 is CASSQFAETQYF. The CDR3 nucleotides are TGTGCCAGCAGCCAGTTCGCAGAGACCCAGTACTTC.

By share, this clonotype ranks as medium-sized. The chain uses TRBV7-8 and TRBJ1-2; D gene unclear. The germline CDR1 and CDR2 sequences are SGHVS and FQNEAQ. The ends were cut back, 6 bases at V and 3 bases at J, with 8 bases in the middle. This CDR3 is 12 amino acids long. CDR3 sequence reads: CASSWWDYGYTF. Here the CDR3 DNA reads TGTGCCAGCAGTTGGTGGGACTATGGCTACACCTTC.

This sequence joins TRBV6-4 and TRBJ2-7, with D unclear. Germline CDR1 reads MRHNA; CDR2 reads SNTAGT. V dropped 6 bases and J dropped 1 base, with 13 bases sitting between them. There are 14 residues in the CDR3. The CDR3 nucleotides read TGTGCCAGCAGCAAGACCCTAGGATCCTACGAGCAGTACTTC. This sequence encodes CASSKTLGSYEQYF.

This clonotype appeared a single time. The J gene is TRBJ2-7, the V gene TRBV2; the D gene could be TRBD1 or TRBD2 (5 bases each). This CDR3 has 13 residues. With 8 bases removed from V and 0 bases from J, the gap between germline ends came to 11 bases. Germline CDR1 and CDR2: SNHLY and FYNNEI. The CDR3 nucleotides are TGTGCCAGCGGGGACGTGGGCTCCTACGAGCAGTACTTC. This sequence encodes CASGDVGSYEQYF.